The source of this TCR beta chain is a study of identical twins. TCRdb passed the 5' RACE reads through MiXCR, listing each CDR3 protein once. The repertoire holds some 590,000 distinct CDR3 sequences, with just under 10% as singletons. Many counts were recorded for this clonotype. The same sample was also studied in work on yellow fever vaccine responses in identical twins.

Material: PBMCs. The TCR sequence derives from a young woman in good health.

As DNA, the CDR3 is TGTGCCAGCAGTTTCGTAGGTCCCTGGGCCGGTGAGCAGTTCTTC. Translation: CASSFVGPWAGEQFF. This chain links TRBV27 with TRBJ2-1; no definite D call. The CDR3 consists of 15 residues. CDR1 and CDR2 (germline): MNHEY, SMNVEV (reference sequence). The ends were cut back, 3 bases at V and 9 bases at J, with 18 bases in the middle.